These 24 T cell receptor beta chains were all obtained from the same sample, sequenced in a study of T-cell reconstitution after alpha-beta-depleted transplantation in children. A TCRbeta library incorporating unique molecular identifiers was prepared. TCRdb ran MiXCR on the PCR reads and lists one entry per CDR3 protein. The table lists approximately 240,000 distinct CDR3 sequences, 8% to 9.5% of them singletons. Specimen: PBMCs from the stem cell graft donor, collected from the stem cell graft. The receptors stem from a human donor who donated a stem cell graft to a child with acute lymphoblastic leukemia.

At least ten counts were recorded for this clonotype. The chain uses TRBV7-9 and TRBJ2-7; 7 bases align to TRBD2. Germline V gene lookup returns CDR1 SEHNR and CDR2 FQNEAQ (reference sequence). J gave up 9 bases and V 4 bases, and 15 bases lay outside the gene matches. The CDR3 is made up of 15 amino acids. The CDR3 DNA is TGTGCCAGCAGCTCCGGGTCCGCGGGGGTGCAGGGGCAGTACTTC. It codes for CASSSGSAGVQGQYF.

This clonotype has at least ten counts. The chain combines TRBV5-5 with TRBJ2-5; TRBD1 might be the D (6 bases). Germline V CDR1 and CDR2: SGHKS, YYEKEE (reference sequence). V was clipped by 4 bases and J by 7 bases, with 20 bases between them. This CDR3 region has 15 residues. CDR3 nucleotides: TGTGCCAGCAGCCTTCGGACAGCGACCCGTGGGACCCAGTACTTC. This codes for CASSLRTATRGTQYF. Based on the CDR3 plus reference TRBV5-5 and TRBJ2-5, the full variable domain is DAGVTQSPTHLIKTRGQQVTLRCSPISGHKSVSWYQQVLGQGPQFIFQYYEKEERGRGNFPDRFSARQFPNYSSELNVNALLLGDSALYLCASSLRTATRGTQYFGPGTRLLVL.

There are a few counts of this clonotype. V and J are TRBV27 and TRBJ2-5; TRBD2 aligns across 9 bases. Trimming cost V 0 bases and J 1 base; bases outside gene matches: 0. The CDR3 totals 15 residues. The germline V gene encodes CDR1 MNHEY and CDR2 SMNVEV (reference sequence). The CDR3 DNA reads TGTGCCAGCAGTTTATCTAGCGGGGGCCAAGAGACCCAGTACTTC. Its translation is CASSLSSGGQETQYF.

This clonotype was seen more than once but under ten times. J is TRBJ1-1 and V is TRBV12-1; the table calls TRBD1, which could not be checked here. TRBV12-1 is a listed pseudogene. CDR3 length: 15 residues. CDR3 coding DNA: TGTGCCAGCAGCAAACTGACAGGGACGAACACTGAAGCTTTCTTT. Translating it yields CASSKLTGTNTEAFF.

This clonotype was recorded at least ten times. The chain is built from TRBV20-1 and TRBJ2-5; 8 nucleotides align to TRBD1. Trimming at V came to 1 base and at J to 5 bases, leaving 6 bases not matched to a gene. CDR3 length: 14 residues. Germline V gives CDR1 DFQATT, CDR2 SNEGSKA (reference sequence). CDR3 protein: CSARARQGIETQYF. Written as DNA, the CDR3 is TGCAGTGCTAGAGCTAGACAGGGGATCGAGACCCAGTACTTC.

This clonotype turned up a few times. The chain employs TRBV10-3 and TRBJ2-6; tentatively, D is TRBD2 (6 bases). Deletions cut 3 bases from V and 4 bases from J, with 10 bases between. Germline V gene sequence: CDR1 ENHRY, CDR2 SYGVKD. CDR3 size: 15 residues. CDR3: CAISDAGTGANVLTF. The CDR3 coding sequence is TGTGCCATCAGTGATGCGGGGACCGGGGCCAACGTCCTGACTTTC.

This clonotype occurred many times. The junction departs from the called germline gene at one end, perhaps through a read error. The chain couples TRBV25-1 to TRBJ2-3; a possible D gene is TRBD1 (8 bases). The V gene's germline CDR1 is MGHDK and CDR2 SYGVNS. The CDR3 covers 16 residues. CDR3 in DNA: TGTGCCAGCAGCAGGGGGGGGGACAGGAGCACGGATACGCAGTATTTT. Translated: CASSRGGDRSTDTQYF.

The chain carries TRBV11-2 and TRBJ1-4; D is uncertain. CDR3 length: 18 residues. Trimming pared 2 bases from V and 0 bases from J, leaving 16 bases between. The germline gives CDR1 SGHAT, CDR2 FQNNGV. This CDR3 reads CASSLHKAGRATNEKLFF. DNA for the CDR3: TGTGCCAGCAGCTTACATAAAGCAGGCCGCGCAACTAATGAAAAACTGTTTTTT.

This clonotype came up a few times. The chain carries TRBV6-1 and TRBJ2-1; tentative D call: TRBD2 (5 bases). V was shortened by 7 bases and J by 1 base, with 14 bases between the two germline ends. This CDR3 region has 15 residues. The germline V gene has CDR1 MNHNS and CDR2 SASEGT. The CDR3 DNA sequence: TGTGCCAGCACACCGGTCCCGGGGTCCTACAATGAGCAGTTCTTC. Its protein product is CASTPVPGSYNEQFF.

This clonotype showed up just a few times. The rearrangement links TRBV6-1 to TRBJ2-2; D is possibly TRBD2 (5 bases). The CDR3 length is 14 residues. CDR1 is MNHNS and CDR2 is SASEGT in the germline V gene. Deletions cut 8 bases from V and 0 bases from J, with 10 bases between. This CDR3 is CASPGTANTGELFF. In nucleotides, the CDR3 is TGTGCCAGCCCGGGAACCGCGAACACCGGGGAGCTGTTTTTT.

This clonotype appeared many times. The rearrangement uses TRBV20-1 and TRBJ2-2; unclear D gene. Germline values: CDR1 DFQATT, CDR2 SNEGSKA (reference sequence). The germline V and J ends were trimmed by 0 bases and 3 bases, with 14 bases remaining between them. The CDR3 covers 16 residues. The CDR3 sequence: CSARDLLDGDTGELFF. The CDR3 bases are TGCAGTGCTAGAGATCTCTTAGACGGAGACACCGGGGAGCTGTTTTTT.

This clonotype was observed at least ten times. This chain joins TRBV29-1 and TRBJ2-3, with 12 bases fitting TRBD2. The germline CDR1 and CDR2 sequences are SQVTM and ANQGSEA. The V segment lost 0 bases and the J segment 2 bases; nucleotides outside the gene matches: 3. This CDR3 region has 16 residues. The CDR3 bases are TGCAGCGTTGAAGAACGGACTAGCGGGGTCACAGATACGCAGTATTTT. Translation gives CSVEERTSGVTDTQYF.

This clonotype appeared many times. The chain has TRBV4-3 and TRBJ2-2, with D maybe TRBD1 (6 bases). CDR1 is LGHNA and CDR2 is YSLEER in the germline V gene. V was shortened by 3 bases and J by 9 bases, with 11 bases between the two germline ends. This CDR3 comprises 13 residues. The CDR3 DNA is TGCGCCAGCAGCCAGGTTTGGGGGCGGGAGCTGTTTTTT. Translated: CASSQVWGRELFF.

This clonotype was counted only a few times. V and J are TRBV13 and TRBJ2-3, with 8 bases aligning to TRBD1. V gave up 5 bases and J gave up 5 bases; unmatched junction bases: 12. Germline-derived CDR1 and CDR2 are PRHDT and FYEKMQ (reference sequence). This CDR3 region has 16 residues. The CDR3 DNA is TGTGCCAGCAGCCTACGGACAGGGTCGGGTGAAGATACGCAGTATTTT. This encodes CASSLRTGSGEDTQYF.

Ten or more counts support this clonotype. This chain uses TRBV30 with TRBJ2-3; D is uncertain. Germline-derived CDR1 and CDR2 are GTSNPN and SVGIG (reference sequence). This CDR3 is 14 amino acids long. The V end was cut by 0 bases, the J end by 3 bases, with 10 bases between. CDR3 nucleotides: TGTGCCTGGAGTGTCCCGGAACAGACAGATACGCAGTATTTT. This gives the protein CAWSVPEQTDTQYF.

The chain is built from TRBV5-1 and TRBJ2-4, with TRBD1 identical over 8 bases. With 4 bases clipped from V and 8 bases from J, the junction kept 17 bases outside the gene matches. This CDR3 comprises 17 residues. Per the germline V gene, CDR1 is SGHRS and CDR2 is YFSETQ. The CDR3 sequence: CASSTHQPDRDEDIQYF. CDR3 nucleotides: TGCGCCAGCAGCACACACCAACCGGACAGGGATGAGGACATTCAGTACTTC.

This rearrangement joins TRBV4-3 to TRBJ1-4; D is possibly TRBD1 (6 bases). V shed 0 bases and J shed 7 bases, with 15 bases lying between them. The CDR3 covers 16 residues. Germline V gene sequence: CDR1 LGHNA, CDR2 YSLEER. CDR3 loop: CASSQEPGARSEKLFF. The CDR3 DNA follows: TGCGCCAGCAGCCAAGAGCCGGGGGCGCGCTCTGAAAAACTGTTTTTT.

This clonotype showed up many times. This sequence joins TRBV5-1 and TRBJ2-1; D gene ambiguous. The CDR3 loop spans 15 amino acids. CDR1 and CDR2 (germline): SGHRS, YFSETQ. Trimming pared 5 bases from V and 1 base from J, leaving 13 bases between. The CDR3 sequence: CASRPVGKSYNEQFF. CDR3 sequence (DNA): TGCGCCAGCAGGCCCGTCGGCAAATCCTACAATGAGCAGTTCTTC.

This clonotype was seen ten or more times. The rearrangement links TRBV25-1 to TRBJ2-1; D unresolved. CDR3 size: 11 residues. V lost 4 bases and J lost 10, with 8 bases in between. In germline, CDR1 is MGHDK, CDR2 SYGVNS. Here the CDR3 reads CASSGLGEQFF. CDR3 coding DNA: TGTGCCAGCAGTGGCCTGGGGGAGCAGTTCTTC.

This sequence joins TRBV11-2 and TRBJ2-5, with TRBD1 matching over 8 bases. Germline V CDR1 and CDR2: SGHAT, FQNNGV. Unmatched junction bases numbered 6, after V lost 6 bases and J lost 3 bases. The CDR3 is 14 residues long. The CDR3 DNA is TGTGCCAGCAGTTACGGACAGGGCGAAGAGACCCAGTACTTC. This codes for CASSYGQGEETQYF.

The sample holds many counts of this clonotype. The chain combines TRBV5-1 with TRBJ2-3; D gene unclear. Per germline, CDR1 SGHRS and CDR2 YFSETQ. The CDR3 totals 13 residues. Trimming took off 3 bases at V and 2 bases at J, with 7 bases between the two ends. The CDR3 sequence: CASSWQATDTQYF. The DNA of the CDR3 is TGCGCCAGCAGCTGGCAGGCCACAGATACGCAGTATTTT.

This clonotype was observed a few times. The gene calls are TRBV6-1 and TRBJ2-1, with a possible D match to TRBD2 (5 bases). V was shortened by 8 bases and J by 0 bases, with 14 bases between the two germline ends. This CDR3 region has 15 residues. Germline values: CDR1 MNHNS, CDR2 SASEGT. The DNA of the CDR3 is TGTGCCAGCGGGCTTAGGGCGGGCTCCTACAATGAGCAGTTCTTC. Translating it yields CASGLRAGSYNEQFF.

This clonotype was seen at least ten times. CDR3 sequence reads: CSAIVPGGPDTQYF. For the CDR3, the DNA is TGCAGTGCTATCGTCCCGGGGGGCCCAGATACGCAGTATTTT. V and J are TRBV20-1 and TRBJ2-3; D perhaps matches TRBD2 (7 bases). Germline V gives CDR1 DFQATT, CDR2 SNEGSKA (reference sequence). This CDR3 contains 14 residues. The V gene lost 4 bases and the J gene lost 4 bases, with 15 bases spanning the gap.

This clonotype was counted at least ten times. The CDR3: CAISESFGTRDSTDTQYF. The CDR3 DNA sequence: TGTGCCATCAGTGAGTCATTCGGGACACGCGATAGCACAGATACGCAGTATTTT. The chain has TRBV10-3 and TRBJ2-3, with TRBD1 as a possible D gene (6 bases). V lost 0 bases to trimming and J lost 0 bases, with 16 bases between them. Germline V gene sequence: CDR1 ENHRY, CDR2 SYGVKD. This CDR3 comprises 18 residues.